These 26 T cell receptor beta chains originate from one sample sequenced in a study of monozygotic twins with inflammatory bowel disease. TCRdb re-called the 5' RACE reads; every CDR3 protein appears as one record, without DNA. The sample table includes around 380,000 distinct CDR3 sequences. The sample was blood. The receptors come from a human donor with ulcerative colitis or Crohn's disease, or a healthy co-twin of an affected twin (not recorded which).

The V call is TRBV12-3 or TRBV12-4, the J call TRBJ2-2; no DNA is available, so the TRBD2 call from TCRdb remains unchecked. The CDR3 sequence is 15 residues long. The CDR3 here is CASTYGGGPPGELFF.

V gene TRBV7-3 combines with J gene TRBJ1-1. The CDR3 totals 13 residues. Germline V gene data show CDR1 as SGHTA and CDR2 as FQGTGA. CDR3: CASSSGARTEAFF.

The chain combines TRBV5-1 with TRBJ2-7; TCRdb proposes TRBD1, but this gene call is untestable without DNA. The CDR3 covers 15 residues. Looked up from germline, CDR1 is SGHRS and CDR2 is YFSETQ. This chain's CDR3 is CASSEGTASSYEQYF.

V is TRBV5-1 and J is TRBJ2-7; TCRdb selects TRBD1, and the lack of DNA leaves this call unchecked. The CDR3 consists of 18 residues. Germline V gene sequence: CDR1 SGHRS, CDR2 YFSETQ. This CDR3 is CASSSTSGAGPRTYEQYF. Using reference TRBV5-1 and TRBJ2-7 for the parts outside the CDR3, the full variable domain is KAGVTQTPRYLIKTRGQQVTLSCSPISGHRSVSWYQQTPGQGLQFLFEYFSETQRNKGNFPGRFSGRQFSNSRSEMNVSTLELGDSALYLCASSSTSGAGPRTYEQYFGPGTRLTVT.

The rearrangement uses TRBV20-1 and TRBJ1-4. Germline assignment: CDR1 DFQATT and CDR2 SNEGSKA (reference sequence). This CDR3 contains 16 residues. CDR3 protein: CSARDGGPAGSEKLFF.

The CDR3 reads CASSIVLGPNTGELFF. The chain employs TRBV19 and TRBJ2-2. CDR1 is LNHDA and CDR2 is SQIVND in the germline V gene (reference sequence). CDR3 length: 16 amino acids.

The V and J genes are TRBV2 and TRBJ2-7; TCRdb returns TRBD1, unconfirmable since there is no DNA. The CDR3 has 12 amino acids. The V gene's germline CDR1 is SNHLY and CDR2 FYNNEI. The CDR3 reads CASSYYTGEQYF.

This chain joins TRBV7-9 and TRBJ1-4. Germline CDR1 SEHNR, CDR2 FQNEAQ (reference sequence). The CDR3 covers 14 residues. This CDR3 is CASGGPATNEKLFF.

The chain recombines TRBV4-3 with TRBJ2-2. Germline CDR1 and CDR2: LGHNA and YSLEER. CDR3 length: 12 residues. CDR3 sequence reads: CASSQLSGELFF.

This chain links TRBV28 with TRBJ1-5; as DNA is missing, the TRBD1 call by TCRdb cannot be tested. The length of the CDR3 is 14 residues. In germline, CDR1 is MDHEN, CDR2 SYDVKM. CDR3 protein: CASSQQGYNQPQHF.

The chain is built from TRBV7-8 and TRBJ2-7; TCRdb's assignment of TRBD1 cannot be checked, as there is no DNA. The germline CDR1 and CDR2 sequences are SGHVS and FQNEAQ. This CDR3 comprises 17 residues. The CDR3 is CASSLSGSGTASYEQYF.

The chain recombines TRBV28 with TRBJ1-3. The germline V gene has CDR1 MDHEN and CDR2 SYDVKM. The CDR3 contains 12 residues. The chain's CDR3 is CASGLLGNTIYF.

The genes are TRBV20-1 and TRBJ2-7; TCRdb returns TRBD2, unconfirmable since there is no DNA. The CDR3 has 14 residues. Germline CDR1 DFQATT, CDR2 SNEGSKA (reference sequence). CDR3 region: CSASKVAGVDEQYF.

The rearrangement links TRBV12-3 or TRBV12-4 to TRBJ1-1; TCRdb's D gene call, TRBD1, goes unchecked for lack of DNA. This CDR3 is 14 amino acids long. This chain's CDR3 is CASSLLQGDTEAFF.

The chain recombines TRBV6-1 with TRBJ2-1; TCRdb picks TRBD2, but there is no DNA to check that call. Germline values: CDR1 MNHNS, CDR2 SASEGT. This CDR3 has 16 amino acids. The CDR3: CASSGSGGTAYNEQFF.

The chain employs TRBV6-2 or TRBV6-3 and TRBJ2-1; the D call of TRBD1 rests on TCRdb alone, since no DNA is present to check it. Germline assignment: CDR1 MNHEY and CDR2 SVGEGT. The CDR3 length is 15 residues. This chain's CDR3 is CASQQGALLGNEQFF.

The chain employs TRBV7-3 and TRBJ1-6; TCRdb's assignment of TRBD1 cannot be checked, as there is no DNA. The CDR3 has 17 amino acids. Germline V CDR1 and CDR2: SGHTA, FQGTGA. CDR3: CASSPYPRGRRSSPLHF.

The chain recombines TRBV28 with TRBJ1-1. The germline gives CDR1 MDHEN, CDR2 SYDVKM. The CDR3 runs 15 residues. The CDR3: CASSFGDRRGTEAFF.

This chain uses TRBV7-6 with TRBJ1-1; TCRdb lists TRBD1, though no DNA is available to test this call. The CDR3 totals 15 residues. Germline CDR1 is SGHVS and CDR2 is FNYEAQ. The CDR3 sequence: CASSAQQGGDTEAFF.

This CDR3 reads CSAPGTGLNEQFF. This rearrangement joins TRBV20-1 to TRBJ2-1; TCRdb reports TRBD1, a call that lacks DNA to check it against. This CDR3 comprises 13 residues. Germline lookup yields CDR1 DFQATT and CDR2 SNEGSKA (reference sequence).

This chain links TRBV7-2 with TRBJ2-3; TCRdb reports TRBD1, a call that lacks DNA to check it against. Germline CDR1 and CDR2: SGHTA and FQGNSA. The CDR3 contains 14 residues. The CDR3 loop reads CASSLTGGPDTQYF. The full variable domain, with the rest looked up from reference TRBV7-2 and TRBJ2-3, is GAGVSQSPSNKVTEKGKDVELRCDPISGHTALYWYRQSLGQGLEFLIYFQGNSAPDKSGLPSDRFSAERTGGSVSTLTIQRTQQEDSAVYLCASSLTGGPDTQYFGPGTRLTVL.

The rearrangement joins TRBV6-5 to TRBJ1-1. Germline V gene data show CDR1 as MNHEY and CDR2 as SVGAGI. CDR3 length: 13 residues. The CDR3 reads CASIDWSGTEAFF.

The chain couples TRBV20-1 to TRBJ2-1; the TCRdb D gene call, TRBD2, has no DNA to confirm it. The CDR3 consists of 16 residues. Germline assignment: CDR1 DFQATT and CDR2 SNEGSKA (reference sequence). The CDR3 loop reads CSATASGSATYNEQFF.

The V gene is TRBV6-1, the J gene TRBJ2-7; TCRdb indicates TRBD1, and absent DNA this call remains unverified. This CDR3 spans 14 amino acids. CDR1 is MNHNS, CDR2 SASEGT, per germline. The CDR3 is CAIPPRDSSYEQYF.

The V and J genes are TRBV20-1 and TRBJ1-2; as DNA is missing, the TRBD1 call by TCRdb cannot be tested. The CDR3 totals 14 residues. Per the germline V gene, CDR1 is DFQATT and CDR2 is SNEGSKA (reference sequence). The chain's CDR3 is CSAHSTGVYYGYTF.

V is TRBV20-1 and J is TRBJ1-5. Per the germline V gene, CDR1 is DFQATT and CDR2 is SNEGSKA (reference sequence). This CDR3 spans 14 amino acids. CDR3 residues: CSALRGQEGKPQHF.